This is a list of T cell receptor beta chains from one sample in a study of lymphopenia after photon versus proton radiotherapy. This table comes from immunoSEQ multiplex PCR, and its TCRdb copy is limited to in-frame clones, with some not included. The sample includes roughly 26,000 clones, about four fifths of them seen just once. Here the sequenced sample was peripheral blood, taken from a patient treated with photon-based radiotherapy. Source of these receptors: a middle-aged man with gastric cancer. The CDR3 runs from the conserved cysteine through the conserved F or W. The order of the fields is clone size, CDR3 length, V gene, D gene, J gene, CDR3 protein, CDR3 DNA. D genes are given only for firm matches. Clone size is shown for a subset of rows, as once, few, many or a class of expanded clone.

abundance: .; len: 14; v_gene: TRBV4-2; d_gene: .; j_gene: TRBJ1-2; CDR3aa: CASSQEEGTYGYTF; CDR3nt: TGTGCCAGCAGCCAAGAGGAGGGGACCTATGGCTACACCTTC
abundance: .; len: 15; v_gene: TRBV6-5; d_gene: TRBD2; j_gene: TRBJ2-7; CDR3aa: CASSYDPSGGFEQYF; CDR3nt: TGTGCCAGCAGTTACGACCCTAGCGGGGGGTTCGAGCAGTACTTC
abundance: .; len: 14; v_gene: TRBV7-2; d_gene: .; j_gene: TRBJ2-1; CDR3aa: CASSSPGSYNEQFF; CDR3nt: TGTGCCAGCAGCTCCCCAGGGTCCTACAATGAGCAGTTCTTC
abundance: .; len: 14; v_gene: TRBV27; d_gene: TRBD1; j_gene: TRBJ2-7; CDR3aa: CASSLWQGAGEQYF; CDR3nt: TGTGCCAGCAGTTTATGGCAGGGGGCCGGCGAGCAGTACTTC
abundance: .; len: 14; v_gene: TRBV11-2; d_gene: .; j_gene: TRBJ1-1; CDR3aa: CASSLGTTNTEAFF; CDR3nt: TGTGCCAGCAGCTTAGGGACTACCAACACTGAAGCTTTCTTT
abundance: once; len: 15; v_gene: TRBV7-8; d_gene: .; j_gene: TRBJ2-5; CDR3aa: CASSQPGAGKETQYF; CDR3nt: TGTGCCAGCAGCCAACCGGGAGCGGGTAAAGAGACCCAGTACTTC
abundance: .; len: 13; v_gene: TRBV7-9; d_gene: .; j_gene: TRBJ1-1; CDR3aa: CASSFEGNTEAFF; CDR3nt: TGTGCCAGCAGCTTTGAGGGTAACACTGAAGCTTTCTTT
abundance: .; len: 15; v_gene: TRBV30; d_gene: TRBD2; j_gene: TRBJ2-5; CDR3aa: CAWSTQRGLGETQYF; CDR3nt: TGTGCCTGGAGTACACAGCGGGGGCTAGGGGAGACCCAGTACTTC
abundance: once; len: 12; v_gene: TRBV6-5; d_gene: .; j_gene: TRBJ2-3; CDR3aa: CASARGQDTQYF; CDR3nt: TGTGCCAGCGCACGAGGACAGGATACGCAGTATTTT
abundance: .; len: 17; v_gene: TRBV6-1; d_gene: .; j_gene: TRBJ1-2; CDR3aa: CASSDSSFRNVDYGYTF; CDR3nt: TGTGCCAGCAGTGATAGCAGTTTTCGGAACGTCGACTATGGCTACACCTTC
abundance: .; len: 14; v_gene: TRBV19; d_gene: .; j_gene: TRBJ1-1; CDR3aa: CASSRGPGSTEAFF; CDR3nt: TGTGCCAGTAGTAGAGGACCCGGGAGCACTGAAGCTTTCTTT
abundance: .; len: 13; v_gene: TRBV7-3; d_gene: TRBD1; j_gene: TRBJ1-1; CDR3aa: CASSRTGGTEAFF; CDR3nt: TGTGCCAGCAGCCGCACAGGGGGCACTGAAGCTTTCTTT
abundance: .; len: 17; v_gene: TRBV9; d_gene: TRBD2; j_gene: TRBJ2-4; CDR3aa: CASSSPRGGTSKNIQYF; CDR3nt: TGTGCCAGCAGCTCGCCCCGAGGAGGGACTAGCAAAAACATTCAGTACTTC
abundance: .; len: 14; v_gene: TRBV27; d_gene: TRBD1; j_gene: TRBJ1-2; CDR3aa: CASSPRDRGFGYTF; CDR3nt: TGTGCCAGCAGTCCGCGGGACAGGGGTTTCGGCTACACCTTC
abundance: .; len: 16; v_gene: TRBV4-2; d_gene: TRBD2; j_gene: TRBJ2-3; CDR3aa: CASNNGGGTSTDTQYF; CDR3nt: TGTGCCAGCAACAATGGGGGGGGAACTAGCACAGATACGCAGTATTTT
abundance: .; len: 14; v_gene: TRBV28; d_gene: .; j_gene: TRBJ2-7; CDR3aa: CASSRGGRGHEQYF; CDR3nt: TGCGCCAGCAGCCGGGGCGGCAGGGGCCACGAGCAGTACTTC
abundance: .; len: 14; v_gene: TRBV4-2; d_gene: .; j_gene: TRBJ2-7; CDR3aa: CASSQDTGYLGINF; CDR3nt: TGTGCCAGCAGCCAAGATACGGGCTACTTAGGTATAAACTTC
abundance: .; len: 14; v_gene: TRBV29-1; d_gene: TRBD1; j_gene: TRBJ1-1; CDR3aa: CSALRGQINTEAFF; CDR3nt: TGCAGCGCCCTAAGGGGGCAAATAAACACTGAAGCTTTCTTT
abundance: .; len: 14; v_gene: TRBV6-5; d_gene: .; j_gene: TRBJ1-1; CDR3aa: CASSTRGVNTEAFF; CDR3nt: TGTGCCAGCAGTACCCGGGGGGTGAACACTGAAGCTTTCTTT
abundance: .; len: 14; v_gene: TRBV6-5; d_gene: .; j_gene: TRBJ1-1; CDR3aa: CASSPWRGRTEAFF; CDR3nt: TGTGCCAGCAGTCCCTGGCGGGGTCGAACTGAAGCTTTCTTT
abundance: .; len: 15; v_gene: TRBV5-5; d_gene: .; j_gene: TRBJ2-3; CDR3aa: CASSLEDPVTDTQYF; CDR3nt: TGTGCCAGCAGCTTGGAGGACCCGGTCACAGATACGCAGTATTTT
abundance: .; len: 17; v_gene: TRBV14; d_gene: TRBD2; j_gene: TRBJ2-7; CDR3aa: CASSQDERAGRRLEQYF; CDR3nt: TGTGCCAGCAGCCAAGACGAAAGAGCGGGGAGGAGGTTAGAGCAGTACTTC
abundance: once; len: 13; v_gene: TRBV7-9; d_gene: .; j_gene: TRBJ1-5; CDR3aa: CASSRDSRVAQHF; CDR3nt: TGTGCCAGCAGCAGGGACTCCCGGGTGGCCCAGCATTTT
abundance: once; len: 14; v_gene: TRBV4-2; d_gene: .; j_gene: TRBJ1-2; CDR3aa: CASSPEAGKYGYTF; CDR3nt: TGTGCCAGCAGCCCGGAGGCCGGGAAATATGGCTACACCTTC
abundance: .; len: 14; v_gene: TRBV11-1; d_gene: .; j_gene: TRBJ1-1; CDR3aa: CASSFVRDNTEAFF; CDR3nt: TGTGCCAGCAGCTTCGTTCGGGACAACACTGAAGCTTTCTTT
abundance: .; len: 13; v_gene: TRBV5-4; d_gene: .; j_gene: TRBJ2-7; CDR3aa: CASSSGQTYEQYF; CDR3nt: TGTGCCAGCAGCTCCGGACAGACCTACGAGCAGTACTTC
abundance: .; len: 15; v_gene: TRBV5-4; d_gene: .; j_gene: TRBJ2-7; CDR3aa: CASSRPLQNLHEQYF; CDR3nt: TGTGCCAGCAGCAGACCCCTACAGAACCTCCACGAGCAGTACTTC
abundance: .; len: 16; v_gene: TRBV19; d_gene: TRBD1; j_gene: TRBJ1-2; CDR3aa: CASSPQPRQGRVGYTF; CDR3nt: TGTGCCAGTAGTCCCCAGCCCAGACAGGGAAGGGTCGGGTACACCTTC
abundance: .; len: 14; v_gene: TRBV7-9; d_gene: TRBD1; j_gene: TRBJ1-4; CDR3aa: CASSRDRVHEKLFF; CDR3nt: TGTGCCAGCAGCCGGGACAGGGTTCATGAAAAACTGTTTTTT
abundance: .; len: 11; v_gene: TRBV20-1; d_gene: .; j_gene: TRBJ1-1; CDR3aa: CSAGASPEAFF; CDR3nt: TGCAGTGCTGGGGCCTCGCCTGAAGCTTTCTTT
abundance: .; len: 13; v_gene: TRBV2; d_gene: TRBD1; j_gene: TRBJ1-4; CDR3aa: CASRTGDNEKLFF; CDR3nt: TGTGCCAGCAGGACAGGGGATAATGAAAAACTGTTTTTT
abundance: few; len: 16; v_gene: TRBV7-2; d_gene: TRBD1; j_gene: TRBJ2-5; CDR3aa: CASSPTPTGVKETQYF; CDR3nt: TGTGCCAGCAGCCCAACGCCGACAGGGGTTAAGGAGACCCAGTACTTC
abundance: once; len: 17; v_gene: TRBV5-4; d_gene: .; j_gene: TRBJ1-2; CDR3aa: CASSLWGRELRDYGYTF; CDR3nt: TGTGCCAGCAGCCTGTGGGGGAGAGAACTTAGGGACTATGGCTACACCTTC
abundance: .; len: 13; v_gene: TRBV2; d_gene: .; j_gene: TRBJ2-3; CDR3aa: CASSSGGTDTQYF; CDR3nt: TGTGCCAGCAGTTCAGGGGGCACAGATACGCAGTATTTT
abundance: .; len: 17; v_gene: TRBV12-5; d_gene: .; j_gene: TRBJ1-1; CDR3aa: CASGLPRTSYGLQAAFF; CDR3nt: TGTGCTAGTGGTTTGCCCCGAACCTCTTACGGGCTCCAGGCAGCTTTCTTT
abundance: .; len: 15; v_gene: TRBV2; d_gene: .; j_gene: TRBJ1-1; CDR3aa: CASSTPDFRNTEAFF; CDR3nt: TGTGCCAGCAGCACCCCGGACTTCCGGAACACTGAAGCTTTCTTT
abundance: .; len: 12; v_gene: TRBV5-1; d_gene: .; j_gene: TRBJ2-2; CDR3aa: CASSQDTGELFF; CDR3nt: TGCGCCAGCAGCCAAGACACCGGGGAGCTGTTTTTT
abundance: .; len: 15; v_gene: TRBV5-4; d_gene: .; j_gene: TRBJ2-3; CDR3aa: CASSQTGYPADTQYF; CDR3nt: TGTGCCAGCAGCCAAACAGGGTATCCAGCAGATACGCAGTATTTT
abundance: .; len: 15; v_gene: TRBV18; d_gene: TRBD1; j_gene: TRBJ2-1; CDR3aa: CASSRGQGSNNEQFF; CDR3nt: TGTGCCAGCTCACGAGGACAGGGAAGTAACAATGAGCAGTTCTTC
abundance: .; len: 12; v_gene: TRBV7-2; d_gene: .; j_gene: TRBJ2-2; CDR3aa: CASSINTGELFF; CDR3nt: TGTGCCAGCAGTATCAACACCGGGGAGCTGTTTTTT
abundance: .; len: 17; v_gene: TRBV5-6; d_gene: TRBD2; j_gene: TRBJ2-2; CDR3aa: CASSFLSGETNTGELFF; CDR3nt: TGTGCCAGCAGCTTCCTCAGCGGGGAAACGAACACCGGGGAGCTGTTTTTT
abundance: .; len: 14; v_gene: TRBV12-5; d_gene: .; j_gene: TRBJ2-6; CDR3aa: CASGHPTGANVLTF; CDR3nt: TGTGCTAGTGGCCACCCCACTGGGGCCAACGTCCTGACTTTC
abundance: .; len: 16; v_gene: TRBV5-1; d_gene: .; j_gene: TRBJ2-6; CDR3aa: CASSLAGAAGANVLTF; CDR3nt: TGCGCCAGCAGCTTGGCCGGGGCGGCCGGGGCCAACGTCCTGACTTTC
abundance: once; len: 12; v_gene: TRBV5-1; d_gene: .; j_gene: TRBJ2-1; CDR3aa: CASSLIGNEQFF; CDR3nt: TGCGCCAGCAGCTTGATCGGCAATGAGCAGTTCTTC
abundance: .; len: 16; v_gene: TRBV4-3; d_gene: .; j_gene: TRBJ1-4; CDR3aa: CASSQDMAGKKEKLFF; CDR3nt: TGCGCCAGCAGCCAAGATATGGCAGGGAAAAAGGAAAAACTGTTTTTT
abundance: .; len: 16; v_gene: TRBV11-2; d_gene: TRBD2; j_gene: TRBJ2-1; CDR3aa: CASSPGLAGTYNEQFF; CDR3nt: TGTGCCAGCAGCCCGGGACTAGCGGGGACCTACAATGAGCAGTTCTTC
abundance: .; len: 14; v_gene: TRBV5-1; d_gene: TRBD1; j_gene: TRBJ2-7; CDR3aa: CASSFHRGTYEQYF; CDR3nt: TGCGCCAGCAGCTTCCACAGGGGAACCTACGAGCAGTACTTC
abundance: once; len: 12; v_gene: TRBV10-3; d_gene: .; j_gene: TRBJ1-2; CDR3aa: CAARSEGSGYTF; CDR3nt: TGTGCCGCTCGCTCCGAGGGTAGTGGCTACACCTTC
abundance: .; len: 15; v_gene: TRBV30; d_gene: .; j_gene: TRBJ1-6; CDR3aa: CAWIAHRGGNSPLHF; CDR3nt: TGTGCCTGGATCGCACACAGAGGAGGGAATTCACCCCTCCACTTT
abundance: .; len: 15; v_gene: TRBV5-4; d_gene: .; j_gene: TRBJ2-2; CDR3aa: CASSRGAGATGELFF; CDR3nt: TGTGCCAGCAGCCGGGGGGCCGGGGCCACCGGGGAGCTGTTTTTT
abundance: .; len: 14; v_gene: TRBV6-5; d_gene: TRBD1; j_gene: TRBJ2-5; CDR3aa: CASSRTGLTETQYF; CDR3nt: TGTGCCAGCAGTCGGACAGGTTTGACAGAGACCCAGTACTTC